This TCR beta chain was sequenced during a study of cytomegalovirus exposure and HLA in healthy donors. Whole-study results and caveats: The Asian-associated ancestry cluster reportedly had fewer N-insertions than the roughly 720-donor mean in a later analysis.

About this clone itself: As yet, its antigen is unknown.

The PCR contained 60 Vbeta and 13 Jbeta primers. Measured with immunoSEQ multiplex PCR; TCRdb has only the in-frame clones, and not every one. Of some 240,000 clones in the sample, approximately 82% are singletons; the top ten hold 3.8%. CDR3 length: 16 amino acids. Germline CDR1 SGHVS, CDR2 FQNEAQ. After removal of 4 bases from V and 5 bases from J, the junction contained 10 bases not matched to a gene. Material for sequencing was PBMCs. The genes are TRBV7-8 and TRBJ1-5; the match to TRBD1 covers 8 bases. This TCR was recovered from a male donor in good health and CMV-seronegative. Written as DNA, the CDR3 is TGTGCCAGCAGCTCCTTAGACAGGGGTGTTGATCAGCCCCAGCATTTT. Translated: CASSSLDRGVDQPQHF. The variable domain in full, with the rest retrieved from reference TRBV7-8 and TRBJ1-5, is GAGVSQSPRYKVAKRGQDVALRCDPISGHVSLFWYQQALGQGPEFLTYFQNEAQLDKSGLPSDRFFAERPEGSVSTLKIQRTQQEDSAVYLCASSSLDRGVDQPQHFGDGTRLSIL.